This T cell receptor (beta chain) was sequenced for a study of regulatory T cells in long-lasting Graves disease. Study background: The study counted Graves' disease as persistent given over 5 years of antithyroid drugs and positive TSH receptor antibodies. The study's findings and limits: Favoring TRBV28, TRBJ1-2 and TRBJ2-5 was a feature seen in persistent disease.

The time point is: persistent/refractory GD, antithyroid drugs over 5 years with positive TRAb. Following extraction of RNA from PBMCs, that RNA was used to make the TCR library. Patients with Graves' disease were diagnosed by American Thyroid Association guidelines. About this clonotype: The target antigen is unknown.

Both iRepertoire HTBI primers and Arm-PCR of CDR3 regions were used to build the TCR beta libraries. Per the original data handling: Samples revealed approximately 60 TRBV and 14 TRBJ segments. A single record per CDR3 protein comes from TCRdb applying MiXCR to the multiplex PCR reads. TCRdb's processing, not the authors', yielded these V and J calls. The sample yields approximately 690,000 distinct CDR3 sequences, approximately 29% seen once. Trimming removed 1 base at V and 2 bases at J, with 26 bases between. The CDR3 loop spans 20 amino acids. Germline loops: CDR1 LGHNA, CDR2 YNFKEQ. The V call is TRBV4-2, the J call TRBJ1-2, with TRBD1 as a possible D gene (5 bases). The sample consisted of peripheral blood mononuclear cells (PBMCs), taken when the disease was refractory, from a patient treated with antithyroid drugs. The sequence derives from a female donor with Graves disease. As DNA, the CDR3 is TGTGCCAGCAGCCAAGGCTTCGGTACCCATACAAAGGGGAGGAACTATGGCTACACCTTC. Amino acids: CASSQGFGTHTKGRNYGYTF.